The rows below give T cell receptor beta chains drawn from one sample of a study of blood T cell repertoires in COVID-19. The repertoire was sequenced with immunoSEQ multiplex PCR; TCRdb's copy has only in-frame clones and lacks some. The repertoire holds roughly 80,000 clones, with less than 90% as singletons. Material: peripheral blood. These receptors all come from a human donor in a cohort sampled during active COVID-19. Each CDR3 is given with its conserved first and last residue.

V	J	CDR3
TRBV4-1	TRBJ1-2	CASSQEPGGGSYGYTF
TRBV4-1	TRBJ2-1	CASSQPGLSDDEQFF
TRBV9	TRBJ2-3	CASSVDGMGGEQPYF
TRBV19	TRBJ2-7	CASSTRQGARGSYEQYF
TRBV2	TRBJ2-7	CASSVVGAGVQYF
TRBV2	TRBJ2-2	CASSVTSGGTGELFF
TRBV6-5	TRBJ1-5	CASTQSGGNQPQHF
TRBV30	TRBJ2-2	CAWSAQLNTGELFF
TRBV4-2	TRBJ2-7	CASSPVGASGGYEQYF
TRBV13	TRBJ1-1	CASSLDGRGSATEAFF